These 8 T cell receptor beta chains originate from one sample sequenced in a study of blood T cell repertoires in COVID-19 (dated by TCRdb to 2018 to 2021). Libraries were prepared through the immunoSEQ multiplex PCR assay. TCRdb obtained this table from immuneACCESS and retained in-frame rearrangements with V and J assigned. These tables miss some clones; where compared with another copy, unresolved V genes account for less than half of the shortfall, and the remainder is unexplained. The sample table contains 70,000 to 80,000 clones; only one count was recorded for 80% to 90% of them. The ten largest clones capture approximately 17% of the sample. The source material was peripheral blood. The source of these receptors is a man older than 75 in a cohort sampled during active COVID-19.

V usage is TRBV5-3 and J usage is TRBJ1-5; no firm D call. TRBV5-3 is recorded as an ORF, its role being uncertain. The CDR3 has 14 residues. Trimming shortened V by 4 bases and J by 3 bases, and 11 bases separated the two germline ends. The CDR3 region has the DNA TGTGCCAGAAGCCCCGGGGTAAACAATCAGCCCCAGCATTTT. Encoded protein: CARSPGVNNQPQHF.

The genes are TRBV3-1 (or the pseudogene TRBV3-2) and TRBJ1-4, with D possibly matching TRBD1 (5 bases). From germline, CDR1 is LGHDT and CDR2 YNNKEL (reference sequence). This CDR3 has 13 residues. V was cut by 5 bases and J by 5 bases, with 9 bases left in between. CDR3 DNA sequence: TGTGCCAGCAGCAGGGGCCAAAATGAAAAACTGTTTTTT. Protein product: CASSRGQNEKLFF.

The V gene is TRBV11-2, the J gene TRBJ1-3, with D perhaps TRBD1 (6 bases). The CDR3 length is 15 residues. The germline CDR1 and CDR2 sequences are SGHAT and FQNNGV. Between the trimmed V and J ends, which lost 2 bases and 7 bases, there was a span of 15 bases. CDR3: CASSLRVSRGNTIYF. The CDR3 DNA follows: TGTGCCAGCAGCTTAAGAGTTTCAAGGGGGAACACCATATATTTT.

For the CDR3, the DNA is TGTGCCAGCAGTTTACGGGACAGTGAGGAGCAGTTCTTC. Protein: CASSLRDSEEQFF. The genes are TRBV12-3 or TRBV12-4 and TRBJ2-1; TRBD1 agrees at 7 bases. The ends lost 2 bases at V and 10 bases at J; junction bases unmatched: 5. The CDR3 consists of 13 residues.

In its sample, this clone was seen a few times. The chain has TRBV18 and TRBJ2-1, with TRBD1 identical over 11 bases. CDR1 KGHSH and CDR2 LQKENI come from the germline V gene. J gave up 5 bases and V 3 bases, and 6 bases lay outside the gene matches. CDR3 length equals 16 residues. CDR3 DNA: TGTGCCAGCTCACCGGACAGGGGGCTGGCGGACAATGAGCAGTTCTTC. This sequence encodes CASSPDRGLADNEQFF.

The gene calls are TRBV21-1 and TRBJ1-6; no DNA check was done on the table's D call, TRBD1. TRBV21-1 constitutes a pseudogene. The CDR3 spans 15 residues. CDR3 nucleotide sequence: TGTGCCAGCAGCAAAAATAACAGAAAAAATTCACCCCTCCACTTT. Translating it yields CASSKNNRKNSPLHF.

The chain joins TRBV28 to TRBJ2-3, with 7 positions matching TRBD1. Germline values: CDR1 MDHEN, CDR2 SYDVKM. The CDR3 consists of 14 residues. J gave up 2 bases and V 6 bases, and 5 bases lay outside the gene matches. The CDR3 coding sequence is TGTGCCAGCAGAAAAACAGGGGTCACAGATACGCAGTATTTT. Translated: CASRKTGVTDTQYF.

The V call is TRBV11-2, the J call TRBJ1-6, with a weak D call TRBD1 (5 bases). In germline, CDR1 is SGHAT, CDR2 FQNNGV. V gave up 6 bases and J gave up 10 bases, with 19 bases separating them. The CDR3 spans 15 residues. The CDR3 DNA follows: TGTGCCAGCAGAAAGTGGGTAGGGGAAGGGTCACCCCTCCACTTT. Amino acid sequence: CASRKWVGEGSPLHF.